This TCR beta chain was sequenced in a study of blood T cell repertoires in COVID-19. From germline, CDR1 is SGDLS and CDR2 YYNGEE. The CDR3 consists of 14 residues. Losses at the gene ends were 3 bases for V and 8 bases for J; bases not matched to a gene: 6. Participants were aged about 18 to 90 years, lived in 20 to 25 US areas, and enrolled virtually. Assignment of participants to cohorts was predicated upon participant-reported clinical history. The method was immunoSEQ multiplex PCR; TCRdb's version includes in-frame clones alone and lacks a portion of them. The table shows some 190,000 clones, with about 88% occurring only once.

The rearrangement links TRBV9 to TRBJ1-2; 11 bases fit TRBD1. This receptor was obtained from a woman in her 40s with acute COVID-19. The sample was PBMCs or T cells enriched from blood (not recorded which). CDR3: CASSADRGLRGYTF. CDR3 sequence (DNA): TGTGCCAGCAGCGCGGACAGGGGGCTTCGCGGCTACACCTTC.